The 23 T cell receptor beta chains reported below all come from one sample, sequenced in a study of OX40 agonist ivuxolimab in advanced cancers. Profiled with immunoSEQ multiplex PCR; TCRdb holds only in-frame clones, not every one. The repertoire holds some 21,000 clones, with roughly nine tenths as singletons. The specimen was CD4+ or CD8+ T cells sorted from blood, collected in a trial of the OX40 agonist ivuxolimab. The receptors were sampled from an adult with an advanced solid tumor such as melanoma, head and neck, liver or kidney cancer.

CDR3 sequence reads: CASSQALAESNEQFF. The CDR3 DNA reads TGCGCCAGCAGCCAAGCATTAGCGGAGAGCAATGAGCAGTTCTTC. This rearrangement joins TRBV4-3 to TRBJ2-1; perhaps TRBD2 as D (6 bases). CDR1 and CDR2 (germline): LGHNA, YSLEER. The CDR3 runs 15 residues. Deletions cut 1 base from V and 6 bases from J, with 13 bases between.

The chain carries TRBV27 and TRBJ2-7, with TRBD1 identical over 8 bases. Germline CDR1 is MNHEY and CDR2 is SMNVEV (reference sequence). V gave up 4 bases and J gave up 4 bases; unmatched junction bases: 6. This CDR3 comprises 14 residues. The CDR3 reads CASSWAGGAYEQYF. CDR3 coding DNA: TGTGCCAGCAGTTGGGCAGGGGGCGCTTACGAGCAGTACTTC.

CDR3 in amino acids: CASTITGKEETQYF. The CDR3 region has the DNA TGTGCCAGCACGATAACAGGGAAGGAAGAGACCCAGTACTTC. The gene calls are TRBV27 and TRBJ2-5, with D perhaps matching TRBD1 (6 bases). With 7 bases removed from V and 3 bases from J, the gap between germline ends came to 15 bases. The CDR3 is made up of 14 amino acids. The V gene's germline CDR1 is MNHEY and CDR2 SMNVEV (reference sequence).

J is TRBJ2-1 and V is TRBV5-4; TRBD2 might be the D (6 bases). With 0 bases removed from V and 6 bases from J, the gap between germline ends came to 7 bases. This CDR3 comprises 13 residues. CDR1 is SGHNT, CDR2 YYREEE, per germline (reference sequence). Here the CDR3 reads CASSLAGVNEQFF. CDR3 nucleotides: TGTGCCAGCAGCTTGGCGGGAGTCAATGAGCAGTTCTTC.

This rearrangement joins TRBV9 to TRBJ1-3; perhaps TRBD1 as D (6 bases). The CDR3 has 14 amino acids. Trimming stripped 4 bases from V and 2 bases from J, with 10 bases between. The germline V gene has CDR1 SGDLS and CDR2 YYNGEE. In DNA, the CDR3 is TGTGCCAGCAGCCCGACAGGAACTGGAAACACCATATATTTT. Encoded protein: CASSPTGTGNTIYF. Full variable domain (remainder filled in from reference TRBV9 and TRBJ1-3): DSGVTQTPKHLITATGQRVTLRCSPRSGDLSVYWYQQSLDQGLQFLIQYYNGEERAKGNILERFSAQQFPDLHSELNLSSLELGDSALYFCASSPTGTGNTIYFGEGSWLTVV.

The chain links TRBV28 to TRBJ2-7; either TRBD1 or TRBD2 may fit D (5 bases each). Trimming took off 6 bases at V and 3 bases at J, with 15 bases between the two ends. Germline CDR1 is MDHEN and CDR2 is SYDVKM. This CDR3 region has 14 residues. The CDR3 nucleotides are TGTGCCAGCAGCCTCCGGGACGGATACTACGAGCAGTACTTC. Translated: CASSLRDGYYEQYF.

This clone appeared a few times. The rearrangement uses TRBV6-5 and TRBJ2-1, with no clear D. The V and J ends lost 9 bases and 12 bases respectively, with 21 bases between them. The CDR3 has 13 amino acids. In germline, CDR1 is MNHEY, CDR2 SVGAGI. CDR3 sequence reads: CARTKSVELGQFF. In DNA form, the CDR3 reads TGTGCCAGAACAAAATCGGTGGAGCTTGGGCAGTTCTTC.

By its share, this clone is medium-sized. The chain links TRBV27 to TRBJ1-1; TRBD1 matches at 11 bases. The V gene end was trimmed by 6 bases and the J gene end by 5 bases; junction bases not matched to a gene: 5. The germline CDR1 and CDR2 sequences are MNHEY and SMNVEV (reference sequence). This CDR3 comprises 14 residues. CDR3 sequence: CASSPGTGGTEAFF. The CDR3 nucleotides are TGTGCCAGCAGCCCGGGGACAGGGGGAACTGAAGCTTTCTTT.

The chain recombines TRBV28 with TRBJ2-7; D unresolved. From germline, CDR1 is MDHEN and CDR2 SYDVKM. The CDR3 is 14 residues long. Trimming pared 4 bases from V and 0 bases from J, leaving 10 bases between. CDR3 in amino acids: CASSSAQSSYEQYF. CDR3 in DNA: TGTGCCAGCAGTTCCGCCCAGAGCTCCTACGAGCAGTACTTC.

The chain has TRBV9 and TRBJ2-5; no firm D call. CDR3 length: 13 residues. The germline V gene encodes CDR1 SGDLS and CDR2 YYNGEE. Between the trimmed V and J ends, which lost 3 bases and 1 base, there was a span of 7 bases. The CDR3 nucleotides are TGTGCCAGCAGCGAGACGACCCAAGAGACCCAGTACTTC. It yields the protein CASSETTQETQYF.

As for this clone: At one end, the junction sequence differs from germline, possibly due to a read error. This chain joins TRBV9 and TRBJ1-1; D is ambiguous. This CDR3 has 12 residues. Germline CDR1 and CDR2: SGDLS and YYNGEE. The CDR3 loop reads CASSDSNTEAFF. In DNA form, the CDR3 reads TGTGCCAGCAGCGATTCGAACACCGAAGCTTTCTTT.

The CDR3 sequence is CASSPWGNEQYF. The CDR3 coding sequence is TGTGCCAGCAGCCCATGGGGCAACGAGCAGTACTTC. The chain combines TRBV7-2 with TRBJ2-7; possible D gene TRBD1, 5 bases. The V end lost 5 bases, the J end lost 5 bases, and 10 bases lay between the germline ends. Per the germline V gene, CDR1 is SGHTA and CDR2 is FQGNSA. CDR3 size: 12 residues. Based on the CDR3 plus reference TRBV7-2 and TRBJ2-7, the full variable domain is GAGVSQSPSNKVTEKGKDVELRCDPISGHTALYWYRQSLGQGLEFLIYFQGNSAPDKSGLPSDRFSAERTGGSVSTLTIQRTQQEDSAVYLCASSPWGNEQYFGPGTRLTVT.

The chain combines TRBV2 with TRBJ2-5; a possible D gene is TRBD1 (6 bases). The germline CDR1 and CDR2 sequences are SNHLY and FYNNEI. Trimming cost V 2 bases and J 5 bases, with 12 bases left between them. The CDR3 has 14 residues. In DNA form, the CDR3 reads TGTGCCAGCAGTGAATGGGGGCCGCGGGAGACCCAGTACTTC. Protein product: CASSEWGPRETQYF.

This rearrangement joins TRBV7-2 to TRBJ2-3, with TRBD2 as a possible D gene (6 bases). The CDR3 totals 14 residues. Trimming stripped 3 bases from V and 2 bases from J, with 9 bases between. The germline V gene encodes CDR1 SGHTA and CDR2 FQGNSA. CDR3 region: CASSFGTYTDTQYF. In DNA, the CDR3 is TGTGCCAGCAGCTTTGGGACTTACACAGATACGCAGTATTTT. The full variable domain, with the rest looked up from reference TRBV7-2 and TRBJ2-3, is GAGVSQSPSNKVTEKGKDVELRCDPISGHTALYWYRQSLGQGLEFLIYFQGNSAPDKSGLPSDRFSAERTGGSVSTLTIQRTQQEDSAVYLCASSFGTYTDTQYFGPGTRLTVL.

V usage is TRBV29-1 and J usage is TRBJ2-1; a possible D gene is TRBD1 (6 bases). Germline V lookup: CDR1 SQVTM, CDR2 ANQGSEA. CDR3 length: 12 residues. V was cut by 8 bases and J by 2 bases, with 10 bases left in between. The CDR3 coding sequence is TGCAGCCCCAGGGGCCCCTACAATGAGCAGTTCTTC. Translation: CSPRGPYNEQFF.

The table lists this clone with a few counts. CDR3 loop: CASSPQGLAHIRGNTGELFF. The CDR3 DNA reads as TGTGCCAGCTCACCACAGGGGCTAGCACACATCCGAGGGAACACCGGGGAGCTGTTTTTT. The rearrangement uses TRBV18 and TRBJ2-2; perhaps D is TRBD1 or TRBD2 (5 bases each). The CDR3 contains 20 residues. The germline gives CDR1 KGHSH, CDR2 LQKENI. V dropped 1 base and J dropped 1 base, with 22 bases sitting between them.

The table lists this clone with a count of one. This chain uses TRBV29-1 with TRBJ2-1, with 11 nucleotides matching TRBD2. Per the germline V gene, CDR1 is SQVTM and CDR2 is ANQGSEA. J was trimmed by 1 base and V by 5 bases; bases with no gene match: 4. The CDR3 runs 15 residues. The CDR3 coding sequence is TGCAGCGTTCTGGGACTAGCGGTATCCTACAATGAGCAGTTCTTC. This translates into CSVLGLAVSYNEQFF.

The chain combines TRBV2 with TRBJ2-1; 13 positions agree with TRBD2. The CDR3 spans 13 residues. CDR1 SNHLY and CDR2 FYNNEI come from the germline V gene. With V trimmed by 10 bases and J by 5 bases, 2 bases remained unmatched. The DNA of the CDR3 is TGTGCCACCGGGACTAGCGGGAACAATGAGCAGTTCTTC. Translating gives CATGTSGNNEQFF. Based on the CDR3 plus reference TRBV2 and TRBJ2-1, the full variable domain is EPEVTQTPSHQVTQMGQEVILRCVPISNHLYFYWYRQILGQKVEFLVSFYNNEISEKSEIFDDQFSVERPDGSNFTLKIRSTKLEDSAMYFCATGTSGNNEQFFGPGTRLTVL.

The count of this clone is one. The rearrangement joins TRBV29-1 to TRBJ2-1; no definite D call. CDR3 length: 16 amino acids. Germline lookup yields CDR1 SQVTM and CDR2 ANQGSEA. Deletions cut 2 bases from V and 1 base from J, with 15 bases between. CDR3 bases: TGCAGCGTTGAACTCCATGGGATTGGGTCCTACAATGAGCAGTTCTTC. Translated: CSVELHGIGSYNEQFF.

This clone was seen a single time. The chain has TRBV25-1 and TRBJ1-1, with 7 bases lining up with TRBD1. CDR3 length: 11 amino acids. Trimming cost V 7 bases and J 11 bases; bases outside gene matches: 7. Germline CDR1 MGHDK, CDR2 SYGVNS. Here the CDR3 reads CASNRGRMAFF. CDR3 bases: TGTGCCAGCAACAGGGGTCGGATGGCTTTCTTT.

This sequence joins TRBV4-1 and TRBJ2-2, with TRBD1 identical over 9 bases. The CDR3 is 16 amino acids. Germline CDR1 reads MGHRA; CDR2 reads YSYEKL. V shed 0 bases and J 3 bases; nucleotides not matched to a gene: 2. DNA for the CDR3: TGCGCCAGCAGCCAAGAGGGGACAGGGTACACCGGGGAGCTGTTTTTT. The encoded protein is CASSQEGTGYTGELFF.

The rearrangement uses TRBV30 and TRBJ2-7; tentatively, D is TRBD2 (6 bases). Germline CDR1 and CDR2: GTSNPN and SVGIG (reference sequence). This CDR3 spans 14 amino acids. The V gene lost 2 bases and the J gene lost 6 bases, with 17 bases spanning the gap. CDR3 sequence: CAWSLTSKGAEQYF. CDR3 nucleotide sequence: TGTGCCTGGAGTCTGACTAGTAAAGGCGCCGAGCAGTACTTC.

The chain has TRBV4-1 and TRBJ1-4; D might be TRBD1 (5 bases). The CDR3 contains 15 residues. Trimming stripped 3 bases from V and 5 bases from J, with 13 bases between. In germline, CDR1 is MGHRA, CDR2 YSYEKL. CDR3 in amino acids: CASSQAGYGNEKLFF. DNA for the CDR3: TGCGCCAGCAGCCAGGCAGGGTATGGGAATGAAAAACTGTTTTTT.